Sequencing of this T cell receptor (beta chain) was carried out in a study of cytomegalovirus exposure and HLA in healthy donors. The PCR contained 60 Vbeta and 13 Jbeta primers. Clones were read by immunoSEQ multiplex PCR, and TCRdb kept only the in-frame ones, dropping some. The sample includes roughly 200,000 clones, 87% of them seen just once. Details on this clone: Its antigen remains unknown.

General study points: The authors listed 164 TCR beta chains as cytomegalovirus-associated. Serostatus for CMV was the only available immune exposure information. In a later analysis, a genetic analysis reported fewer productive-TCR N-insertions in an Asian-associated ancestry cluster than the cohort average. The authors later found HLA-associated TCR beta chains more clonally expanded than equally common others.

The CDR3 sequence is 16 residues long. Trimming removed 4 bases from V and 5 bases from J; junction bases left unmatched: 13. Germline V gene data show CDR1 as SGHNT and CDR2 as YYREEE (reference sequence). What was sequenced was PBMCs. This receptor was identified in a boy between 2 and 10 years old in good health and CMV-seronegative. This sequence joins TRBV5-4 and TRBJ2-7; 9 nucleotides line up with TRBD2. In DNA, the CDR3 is TGTGCCAGCAGCCCCCAAGGGGGCGGGAGGGCCGACGAGCAGTACTTC. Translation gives CASSPQGGGRADEQYF.